This TCR beta chain is drawn from a study of CD8 T cells in ankylosing spondylitis. TCRdb reanalysed the 5' RACE reads using MiXCR and keeps one entry per CDR3 protein. The sample carries some 400,000 distinct CDR3 sequences, about a fifth recorded once. About this clonotype: Antigen: not known.

Germline trimming cut 4 bases from V and 6 bases from J; bases unmatched to any gene: 7. CDR1 MNHEY and CDR2 SVGAGI come from the germline V gene. This CDR3 spans 15 amino acids. General study results and limits: Clones tied to disease were said to be significantly enriched in matched ankylosing spondylitis synovial fluid. Among TCR beta sequences, a motif of several highly homologous variants appeared characteristic of ankylosing spondylitis blood.

This chain connects TRBV6-5 to TRBJ2-1, with 9 bases identical to TRBD2. This TCR came from a male donor with ankylosing spondylitis. The sample was blood, either unsorted or a sorted T cell fraction (not recorded which). The CDR3 here is CASSSPGTSSNEQFF. The CDR3, as DNA: TGTGCCAGCAGTTCCCCCGGGACTAGCAGCAATGAGCAGTTCTTC.